The sequence of this T cell receptor (beta chain) was determined in a study of blood T cell repertoires in COVID-19. TCRdb keeps only in-frame clones here, not all; method: immunoSEQ multiplex PCR. Of some 200,000 clones listed, roughly 80% are singletons. V was clipped by 3 bases and J by 2 bases; unmatched bases: 7. The germline V gene encodes CDR1 MGHDK and CDR2 SYGVNS. The CDR3 has 17 residues. Specimen: PBMCs or T cells enriched from blood (not recorded which). The chain joins TRBV25-1 to TRBJ2-3, with 11 bases matching TRBD2. This receptor was obtained from a woman between 50 and 59 years old who had recovered from COVID-19. The CDR3 protein is CASSDYVLAGATDTQYF. As DNA, the CDR3 is TGTGCCAGCAGTGATTATGTACTAGCGGGAGCCACAGATACGCAGTATTTT.